This T cell receptor beta chain came from a study of response to subunit inactivated influenza vaccine. Findings of the study overall: Authors suggested seasonal influenza vaccinations each recruit few new T cells.

This clonotype has a count of ten or more. Its cognate antigen is unknown. With V trimmed by 4 bases and J by 5 bases, 5 bases remained unmatched. The CDR3 consists of 15 residues. Per germline, CDR1 SGHRS and CDR2 YFSETQ. From the RT-PCR reads, TCRdb called clonotypes with MiXCR, one entry per CDR3 protein. The data contain around 850,000 distinct CDR3 sequences, under 20% of them singletons. The receptor was isolated from a man in his forties or fifties who received an inactivated influenza vaccine. Sequences were derived from PBMCs from blood, sampled more than 4 days after vaccination. This chain joins TRBV5-1 and TRBJ2-1; 11 nucleotides align to TRBD2. This CDR3 is CASSPILAGDNEQFF. CDR3 coding DNA: TGCGCCAGCAGCCCCATACTAGCGGGGGACAATGAGCAGTTCTTC.